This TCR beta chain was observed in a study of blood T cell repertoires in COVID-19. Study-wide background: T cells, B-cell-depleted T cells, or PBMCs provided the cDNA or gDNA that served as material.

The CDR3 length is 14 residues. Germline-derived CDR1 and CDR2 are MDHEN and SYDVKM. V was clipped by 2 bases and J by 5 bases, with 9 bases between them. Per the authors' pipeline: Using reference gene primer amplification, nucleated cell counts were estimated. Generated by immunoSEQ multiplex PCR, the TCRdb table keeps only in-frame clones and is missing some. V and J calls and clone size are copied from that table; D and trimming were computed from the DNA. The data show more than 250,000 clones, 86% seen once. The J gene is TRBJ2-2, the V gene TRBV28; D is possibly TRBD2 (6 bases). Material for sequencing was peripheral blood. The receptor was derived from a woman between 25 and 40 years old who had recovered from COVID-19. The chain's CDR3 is CASSLGGATGELFF. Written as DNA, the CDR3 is TGTGCCAGCAGTTTAGGAGGGGCTACCGGGGAGCTGTTTTTT.